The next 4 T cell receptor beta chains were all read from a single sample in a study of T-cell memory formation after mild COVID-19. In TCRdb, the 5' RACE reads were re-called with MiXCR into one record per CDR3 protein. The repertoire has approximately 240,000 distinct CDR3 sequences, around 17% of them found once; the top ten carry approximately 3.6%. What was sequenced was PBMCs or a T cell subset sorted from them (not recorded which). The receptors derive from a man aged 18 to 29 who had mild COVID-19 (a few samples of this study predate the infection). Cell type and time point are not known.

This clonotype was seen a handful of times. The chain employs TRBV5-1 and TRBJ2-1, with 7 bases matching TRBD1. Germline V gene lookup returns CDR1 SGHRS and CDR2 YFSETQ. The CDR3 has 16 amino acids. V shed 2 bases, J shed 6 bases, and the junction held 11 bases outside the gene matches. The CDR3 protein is CASSFSTGQPFNEQFF. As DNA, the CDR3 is TGCGCCAGCAGCTTTTCGACGGGACAGCCGTTCAATGAGCAGTTCTTC.

The CDR3 reads CASSLTGGSTDTQYF. CDR3 nucleotides: TGTGCCAGCAGCTTAACAGGAGGAAGCACAGATACGCAGTATTTT. The rearrangement joins TRBV5-6 to TRBJ2-3; D is perhaps TRBD1 or TRBD2 (5 bases each). Between the trimmed V and J ends, which lost 2 bases and 0 bases, there was a span of 10 bases. CDR1 is SGHDT, CDR2 YYEEEE, per germline. CDR3 length: 15 residues.

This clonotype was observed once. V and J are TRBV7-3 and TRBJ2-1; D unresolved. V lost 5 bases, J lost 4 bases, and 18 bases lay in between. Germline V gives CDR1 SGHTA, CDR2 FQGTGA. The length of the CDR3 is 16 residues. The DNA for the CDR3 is TGTGCCAGCAGCGCCCTAGGCCCGGGCGCTTACAATGAGCAGTTCTTC. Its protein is CASSALGPGAYNEQFF.

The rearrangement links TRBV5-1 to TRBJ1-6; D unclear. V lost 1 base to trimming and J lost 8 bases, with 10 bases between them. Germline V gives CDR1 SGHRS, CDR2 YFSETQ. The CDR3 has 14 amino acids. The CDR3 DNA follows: TGCGCCAGCAGCTTGATGGGTCTCGATTCACCCCTCCACTTT. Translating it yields CASSLMGLDSPLHF.